This T cell receptor beta chain was profiled in a study of blood T cell repertoires in COVID-19. Across the study: The United States, Italy and Spain were the sources of the acute and convalescent COVID-19 samples. T cells, B-cell-depleted T cells, or PBMCs supplied cDNA or gDNA.

The CDR3 runs to 14 residues. CDR1 and CDR2 from the germline V gene are SGHNT and YYREEE (reference sequence). The germline V and J ends were trimmed by 4 bases and 1 base, with 10 bases remaining between them. Authors' methods: From reference gene primer amplification, estimates of nucleated cell counts were derived. Method: immunoSEQ multiplex PCR; TCRdb's copy keeps in-frame clones and lacks some. For V, J and clone size, that table is used; D and trimming come from the DNA. The sample gives about 120,000 clones, around three quarters of which show up once; 16% is in the top ten. The sequencing input was peripheral blood. This chain joins TRBV5-4 and TRBJ2-3, with D hard to call. The receptor comes from a man aged 55 to 70 with active or convalescent COVID-19. In nucleotides, the CDR3 is TGTGCCAGCAGCCCCCCTCAGGGCACAGATACGCAGTATTTT. Amino acid sequence: CASSPPQGTDTQYF.